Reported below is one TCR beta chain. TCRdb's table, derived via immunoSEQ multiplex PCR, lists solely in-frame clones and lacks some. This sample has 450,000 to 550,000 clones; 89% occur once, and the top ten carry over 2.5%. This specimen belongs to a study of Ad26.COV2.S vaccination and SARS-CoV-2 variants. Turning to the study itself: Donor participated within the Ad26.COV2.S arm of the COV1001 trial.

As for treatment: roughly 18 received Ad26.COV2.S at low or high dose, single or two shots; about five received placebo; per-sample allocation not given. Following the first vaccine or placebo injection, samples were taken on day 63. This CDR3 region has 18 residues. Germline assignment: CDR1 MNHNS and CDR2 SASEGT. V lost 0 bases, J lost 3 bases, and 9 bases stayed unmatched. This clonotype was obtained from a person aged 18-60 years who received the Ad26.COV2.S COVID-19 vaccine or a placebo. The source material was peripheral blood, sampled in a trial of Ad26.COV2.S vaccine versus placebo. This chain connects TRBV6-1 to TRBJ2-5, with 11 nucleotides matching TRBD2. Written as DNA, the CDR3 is TGTGCCAGCAGTGAAGCCTGGCTAGCGGGGGGCCTTGAAGAGACCCAGTACTTC. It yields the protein CASSEAWLAGGLEETQYF.